A single sample is the source of the 30 T cell receptor beta chains below, sequenced in a study of regulatory T cells in long-lasting Graves disease (dated by TCRdb to about 2021). Library method: multiplex PCR. Sequencing used an Illumina HiSeq 4000. iRepertoire HTBI primers and Arm-PCR amplification of CDR3 regions were used to construct TCR beta libraries. The public reads were run again by TCRdb, first through fastp at Q25 and then through MiXCR, and only productive beta chains were kept. Entries are consolidated by CDR3 protein sequence, retaining the most common genes and DNA. Across this sample there are just over 600,000 distinct CDR3 sequences, with 16% seen only once. The ten top clones hold approximately 18% of the sample. The label giving this sample's time point can be read as: newly diagnosed GD, antithyroid drugs for less than 3 months. For both TCR sequencing and RNA sequencing, RNA was extracted from PBMCs using TRIzol.

A further study also used this sample, focusing on T cells in Graves' hyperthyroidism and ophthalmopathy.

Specimen: peripheral blood mononuclear cells (PBMCs), collected at new diagnosis, from a patient treated with antithyroid drugs. These receptors all come from a woman under 40 with Graves disease. Donor details come from another sample of the same person, matched by shared clones.

The chain joins TRBV2 to TRBJ2-1, with TRBD1 matching 7 bases. J gave up 10 bases and V 7 bases, and 10 bases lay outside the gene matches. CDR3 length: 13 residues. CDR1 is SNHLY and CDR2 is FYNNEI in the germline V gene. In DNA, the CDR3 is TGTGCCAGCACAGCAAGGTCGACAGGGGAGCAGTTCTTC. Its protein is CASTARSTGEQFF.

This clonotype was detected a few times. The V gene is TRBV6-1, the J gene TRBJ2-1; 9 bases fit TRBD1. V lost 7 bases to trimming and J lost 8 bases; unmatched junction nucleotides: 15. The germline V gene encodes CDR1 MNHNS and CDR2 SASEGT. The CDR3 has 16 residues. For the CDR3, the DNA is TGTGCCAGCAAAACTAACCAGGGGACAGGGTTCCATGAGCAGTTCTTC. Protein product: CASKTNQGTGFHEQFF.

V gene TRBV7-9 combines with J gene TRBJ2-7; tentatively, D is TRBD2 (5 bases). The CDR3 runs 12 residues. CDR1 is SEHNR, CDR2 FQNEAQ, per germline (reference sequence). Trimming stripped 5 bases from V and 7 bases from J, with 12 bases between. The CDR3 region has the DNA TGTGCCAGCAGCCTCACCCGGGGTGAGCAGTACTTC. Its protein is CASSLTRGEQYF.

This clonotype was counted ten times or more. This chain links TRBV28 with TRBJ1-5; D remains ambiguous. Trimming pared 10 bases from V and 0 bases from J, leaving 13 bases between. This CDR3 has 14 amino acids. Looked up from germline, CDR1 is MDHEN and CDR2 is SYDVKM. The CDR3 DNA reads as TGTGCCACCGGATACACTTTTAGCAATCAGCCCCAGCATTTT. This sequence encodes CATGYTFSNQPQHF.

There are many counts of this clonotype. The rearrangement uses TRBV2 and TRBJ1-1, with D hard to call. V lost 10 bases to trimming and J lost 1 base, with 13 bases between them. Germline CDR1 SNHLY, CDR2 FYNNEI. The CDR3 is 13 amino acids. The CDR3 DNA sequence: TGTGCCACCCGGACGGAACCGAACACTGAAGCTTTCTTT. Its translation is CATRTEPNTEAFF.

At least ten counts were recorded for this clonotype. The chain has TRBV11-2 and TRBJ2-3; D is perhaps TRBD1 (5 bases). CDR1 is SGHAT and CDR2 is FQNNGV in the germline V gene. The germline V and J ends were trimmed by 1 base and 2 bases, with 10 bases remaining between them. The CDR3 is 15 residues long. CDR3 sequence reads: CASSLGQSYTDTQYF. The DNA for the CDR3 is TGTGCCAGCAGCTTAGGACAGAGCTACACAGATACGCAGTATTTT.

The chain combines TRBV7-2 with TRBJ1-3, with TRBD1 matching over 8 bases. With 6 bases clipped from V and 3 bases from J, the junction kept 4 bases outside the gene matches. The CDR3 sequence is 14 residues long. Germline V gene data show CDR1 as SGHTA and CDR2 as FQGNSA. The CDR3 nucleotides are TGTGCCAGCAGGATCACAGGGGGTGGAAACACCATATATTTT. Its protein product is CASRITGGGNTIYF.

This clonotype was recorded many times. The rearrangement links TRBV3-1 to TRBJ1-4; D is unclear. Germline values: CDR1 LGHDT, CDR2 YNNKEL (reference sequence). The length of the CDR3 is 12 residues. Between the trimmed V and J ends, which lost 1 base and 11 bases, there was a span of 8 bases. CDR3 nucleotide sequence: TGTGCCAGCAGCCAAGTTGGTCGGAAACTGTTTTTT. Protein: CASSQVGRKLFF.

In its sample, this clonotype was seen a few times. V usage is TRBV6-1 and J usage is TRBJ2-1, with D maybe TRBD2 (6 bases). CDR1 is MNHNS and CDR2 is SASEGT in the germline V gene. The CDR3 totals 15 residues. Deletions cut 5 bases from V and 7 bases from J, with 18 bases between. The CDR3 is CASSPRPSALNEQFF. CDR3 coding DNA: TGTGCCAGCAGTCCACGCCCTAGCGCCCTGAATGAGCAGTTCTTC.

This chain connects TRBV6-4 to TRBJ2-3, with TRBD2 identical over 8 bases. The trim removed 5 bases at V and 1 base at J, leaving 8 bases unmatched. CDR3 length: 16 amino acids. Germline-derived CDR1 and CDR2 are MRHNA and SNTAGT. CDR3 sequence reads: CASSNTMTSGTDTQYF. The CDR3 region has the DNA TGTGCCAGCAGTAACACAATGACTAGCGGCACAGATACGCAGTATTTT.

In the case of this clonotype: This may come from a read error, since a much larger clone is one base off. The J gene is TRBJ2-1, the V gene TRBV28; 10 bases fit TRBD2. Germline CDR1 is MDHEN and CDR2 is SYDVKM. This CDR3 contains 13 residues. V trimming: 5 bases; J trimming: 11 bases; junction bases outside the gene matches: 6. The CDR3 DNA reads TGTGCCAGCAGTCTCGGGACTAGCGTTAAGCAGTTCTTC. This codes for CASSLGTSVKQFF.

This clonotype was counted at least ten times. This chain uses TRBV18 with TRBJ1-1; D gene unclear. Trimming shortened V by 1 base and J by 1 base, and 4 bases separated the two germline ends. CDR3 length equals 13 residues. The V gene's germline CDR1 is KGHSH and CDR2 LQKENI. For the CDR3, the DNA is TGTGCCAGCTCACCACACAAGAACACTGAAGCTTTCTTT. Protein: CASSPHKNTEAFF.

This clonotype has a handful of counts. The chain couples TRBV24-1 to TRBJ1-2; no definite D call. The V and J ends lost 6 bases and 1 base respectively, with 11 bases between them. This CDR3 spans 14 amino acids. Germline V gene data show CDR1 as KGHDR and CDR2 as SFDVKD. The DNA for the CDR3 is TGTGCCACCAGTACCGATGCAGTTAACTATGGCTACACCTTC. This codes for CATSTDAVNYGYTF.

This clonotype was seen at least ten times. This chain links TRBV12-3 or TRBV12-4 with TRBJ2-5; D is possibly TRBD2 (5 bases). The CDR3 is 13 amino acids. The germline V and J ends were trimmed by 5 bases and 1 base, with 8 bases remaining between them. The CDR3 here is CASSAGVQETQYF. CDR3 DNA: TGTGCCAGCAGTGCGGGCGTCCAAGAGACCCAGTACTTC.

This clonotype was recorded at least ten times. V and J are TRBV2 and TRBJ2-3; 7 positions match TRBD2. J was trimmed by 2 bases and V by 7 bases; bases with no gene match: 6. Germline lookup yields CDR1 SNHLY and CDR2 FYNNEI. The CDR3 spans 14 residues. The CDR3 DNA reads TGTGCCAGCAAACAGCGGGGTTACACAGATACGCAGTATTTT. This codes for CASKQRGYTDTQYF.

The V call is TRBV20-1, the J call TRBJ2-7; D is undetermined. V shed 4 bases and J shed 6 bases, with 16 bases lying between them. Germline V gene lookup returns CDR1 DFQATT and CDR2 SNEGSKA (reference sequence). This CDR3 region has 13 residues. The CDR3 bases are TGCAGTGCTATATTGGCAGGCACTGCCGAGCAGTACTTC. Its protein product is CSAILAGTAEQYF.

J is TRBJ2-3 and V is TRBV29-1; no definite D call. Germline values: CDR1 SQVTM, CDR2 ANQGSEA. V was shortened by 8 bases and J by 2 bases, with 14 bases between the two germline ends. The CDR3 has 13 residues. In DNA, the CDR3 is TGCAGCCGATATGACCGGTACACAGATACGCAGTATTTT. Translation gives CSRYDRYTDTQYF.

There are a few counts of this clonotype. The CDR3 bases are TGTGCCTGGAGTGATGGGACAGGCGGCGGCTACACCTTC. Translating it yields CAWSDGTGGGYTF. The chain has TRBV30 and TRBJ1-2; 8 nucleotides match TRBD1. The CDR3 is 13 residues long. Germline CDR1 reads GTSNPN; CDR2 reads SVGIG (reference sequence). J gave up 8 bases and V 1 base, and 6 bases lay outside the gene matches.

There are many counts of this clonotype. The chain combines TRBV12-3 or TRBV12-4 with TRBJ2-7, with TRBD2 identical over 12 bases. J gave up 2 bases and V 8 bases, and 4 bases lay outside the gene matches. The CDR3 is 14 amino acids. The CDR3 bases are TGTGCCAGCTCAGGGACTAGCGGGCCCTACGAGCAGTACTTC. It specifies CASSGTSGPYEQYF.

This clonotype was counted only a few times. The chain has TRBV30 and TRBJ2-5; 9 nucleotides align to TRBD1. The V segment lost 3 bases and the J segment 5 bases; nucleotides outside the gene matches: 7. The V gene's germline CDR1 is GTSNPN and CDR2 SVGIG (reference sequence). The CDR3 has 14 amino acids. In DNA, the CDR3 is TGTGCCTGGAGAGATACAGGGGGCGGCGAGACCCAGTACTTC. It specifies CAWRDTGGGETQYF.

This clonotype was counted at least ten times. The rearrangement uses TRBV14 and TRBJ2-7, with D possibly TRBD2 on 6 matching bases. The CDR3 consists of 12 residues. Germline loops: CDR1 SGHDN, CDR2 FVKESK. V was trimmed by 3 bases and J by 3 bases, leaving 6 bases between them. Written as DNA, the CDR3 is TGTGCCAGCAGCCAGGGGGGCTACGAGCAGTACTTC. Amino acids: CASSQGGYEQYF.

The table lists this clonotype with many counts. The V call is TRBV29-1, the J call TRBJ2-5; TRBD2 matches 12 bases. The CDR3 is made up of 16 amino acids. The V segment lost 7 bases and the J segment 0 bases; nucleotides outside the gene matches: 9. In germline, CDR1 is SQVTM, CDR2 ANQGSEA. CDR3 DNA: TGCAGCGCATTACTAGCGGGAGGCGGGTACCAAGAGACCCAGTACTTC. Protein: CSALLAGGGYQETQYF.

This sequence joins TRBV6-1 and TRBJ2-7, with 11 bases that match TRBD1. The CDR3 contains 14 residues. The J segment lost 9 bases and the V segment lost 8 bases, leaving 12 bases of the junction unmatched. The germline gives CDR1 MNHNS, CDR2 SASEGT. DNA of the CDR3: TGTGCCAGCTCGGACGGACAGGGGGCTAAAGGGCAGTACTTC. Translated, it gives CASSDGQGAKGQYF.

The V and J genes are TRBV6-5 and TRBJ1-1; TRBD1 aligns across 7 bases. CDR3 length: 18 amino acids. V shed 0 bases, J shed 5 bases, and the junction held 15 bases outside the gene matches. CDR1 is MNHEY, CDR2 SVGAGI, per germline. CDR3 coding DNA: TGTGCCAGCAGTTACTCGACGGGACTTACGATCAGGGGGACTGAAGCTTTCTTT. Translation: CASSYSTGLTIRGTEAFF.

This clonotype showed up just a few times. CDR3 coding DNA: TGTGCCAGCATTTCAGGGGCCCAGCTTAACTATGGCTACACCTTC. It yields the protein CASISGAQLNYGYTF. The V call is TRBV2, the J call TRBJ1-2, with D maybe TRBD1 (6 bases). The CDR3 loop spans 15 amino acids. From germline, CDR1 is SNHLY and CDR2 FYNNEI. Trimming cost V 7 bases and J 1 base, with 16 bases left between them.

Concerning this clonotype: Since a far larger clone is one base different, this is likely a read error. The chain links TRBV2 to TRBJ2-4, with TRBD2 identical over 10 bases. Germline trimming cut 6 bases from V and 13 bases from J; bases unmatched to any gene: 18. From germline, CDR1 is SNHLY and CDR2 FYNNEI. The CDR3 loop spans 16 amino acids. CDR3 amino acids: CASRDTLAGAWHEQYF. The CDR3 nucleotides are TGTGCCAGCAGAGACACGCTAGCGGGAGCCTGGCATGAGCAGTACTTC.

This clonotype appeared a few times. The gene calls are TRBV20-1 and TRBJ2-1; 8 bases fit TRBD1. V trimming: 3 bases; J trimming: 5 bases; junction bases outside the gene matches: 12. CDR1 and CDR2 from the germline V gene are DFQATT and SNEGSKA (reference sequence). This CDR3 is 16 amino acids long. CDR3 residues: CSASQGAAVGHNEQFF. DNA for the CDR3: TGCAGTGCTAGTCAGGGGGCGGCCGTAGGGCACAATGAGCAGTTCTTC.

This clonotype was seen at least ten times. V gene TRBV6-1 combines with J gene TRBJ1-1; D is unclear. From germline, CDR1 is MNHNS and CDR2 SASEGT. There are 17 residues in the CDR3. V dropped 10 bases and J dropped 0 bases, with 24 bases sitting between them. The CDR3 DNA reads TGTGCCACCACTCCAAGGGCTTCAACCGCTCTGAACACTGAAGCTTTCTTT. It yields the protein CATTPRASTALNTEAFF.

With regard to this clonotype: This may stem from a read error, because a much larger clone lies one nucleotide away. A read error is likely, as this CDR3 ends without the conserved phenylalanine or tryptophan. The chain links TRBV28 to TRBJ2-7, with 9 nucleotides matching TRBD2. The germline CDR1 and CDR2 sequences are MDHEN and SYDVKM. The ends lost 0 bases at V and 5 bases at J; junction bases unmatched: 17. This CDR3 spans 19 amino acids. DNA for the CDR3: TGTGCCAGCAGTTTATGGGGTGGAGTAGCGGGAGTGATTGGGGACGAGCAGTACCTC. The encoded protein is CASSLWGGVAGVIGDEQYL.

Ten or more counts support this clonotype. CDR3 bases: TGTGCCACCAGTGATCCCGGGACCTCGGAAAAACAATATTTT. It yields the protein CATSDPGTSEKQYF. The V and J genes are TRBV24-1 and TRBJ2-3, with D possibly being TRBD1 or TRBD2 (5 bases each). Germline V lookup: CDR1 KGHDR, CDR2 SFDVKD. Trimming removed 3 bases at V and 15 bases at J, with 21 bases between. The CDR3 is made up of 14 amino acids.